The T cell receptor beta chain described here comes from a study of T cells in Graves' hyperthyroidism and ophthalmopathy. Study details: Peripheral blood sampling occurred at initial diagnosis, before any treatment.

Remarks on this clonotype: Antigen specificity is unknown. Germline is not matched at one junction end, which may reflect a read error.

Study results and limitations: The majority of expanded thyroid clonotypes above 0.001 also appeared in blood.

Germline lookup yields CDR1 LNHDA and CDR2 SQIVND (reference sequence). CDR3 size: 16 residues. Amplified TCR beta CDR3 regions came from RNA transcripts. A first-round RT-PCR of the TCR CDR3 used the HTBI primer set. TCRdb re-called the multiplex PCR reads with MiXCR, one entry per CDR3 protein. There are approximately 58,000 distinct CDR3 sequences in the sample; 40% to 55% occur only once, and roughly 12% lies in the top ten. Specimen: blood. The sequence was collected from a woman aged 25 to 39 with Graves' ophthalmopathy. J is TRBJ2-5 and V is TRBV19, with D perhaps being TRBD1 or TRBD2 (5 bases each). The CDR3 bases are TGTGCCAGTAGTCTTACGCCCGGGGATGGCAGGGAGAGCCAGTACTTC. Translated, it gives CASSLTPGDGRESQYF.